This record covers a single T cell receptor (beta chain). Data came from immunoSEQ multiplex PCR; TCRdb stores just in-frame clones and leaves some out. Of 180,000 or so clones listed, roughly 86% are singletons. CDR1 LNHNV and CDR2 YYDKDF come from the germline V gene (reference sequence). This CDR3 contains 16 residues. V was clipped by 0 bases and J by 3 bases; unmatched bases: 5. This entry comes from a study of blood T cell repertoires in COVID-19. The sample taken for sequencing was PBMCs or T cells enriched from blood (not recorded which). The TCR comes from a woman in her 30s who had recovered from COVID-19. The chain recombines TRBV15 with TRBJ2-3, with 8 positions matching TRBD1. The chain's CDR3 is CATSRDRDRTTDTQYF. CDR3 nucleotides: TGTGCCACCAGCAGAGACCGGGACAGGACTACAGATACGCAGTATTTT. The variable domain in full, completed from reference TRBV15 and TRBJ2-3, reads DAMVIQNPRYQVTQFGKPVTLSCSQTLNHNVMYWYQQKSSQAPKLLFHYYDKDFNNEADTPDNFQSRRPNTSFCFLDIRSPGLGDTAMYLCATSRDRDRTTDTQYFGPGTRLTVL.